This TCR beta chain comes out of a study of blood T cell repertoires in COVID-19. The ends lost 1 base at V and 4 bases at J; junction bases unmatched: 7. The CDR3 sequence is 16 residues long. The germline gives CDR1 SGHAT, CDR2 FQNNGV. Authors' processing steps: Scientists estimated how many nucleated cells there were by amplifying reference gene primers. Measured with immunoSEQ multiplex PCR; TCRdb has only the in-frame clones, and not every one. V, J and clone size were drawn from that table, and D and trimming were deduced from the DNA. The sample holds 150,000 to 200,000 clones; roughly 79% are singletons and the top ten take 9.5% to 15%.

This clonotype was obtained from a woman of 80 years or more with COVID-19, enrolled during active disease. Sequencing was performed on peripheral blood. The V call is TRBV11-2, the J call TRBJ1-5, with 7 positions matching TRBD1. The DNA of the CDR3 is TGTGCCAGCAGCTTAGGGGACAGTTGGAAAAATCAGCCCCAGCATTTT. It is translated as CASSLGDSWKNQPQHF.